The T cell receptor (beta chain) described here comes from a study of blood T cell repertoires in COVID-19. This CDR3 has 23 residues. Germline V CDR1 and CDR2: MNHEY, SMNVEV (reference sequence). V lost 2 bases and J lost 1; bases outside the gene matches: 18. Generated by immunoSEQ multiplex PCR, the TCRdb table keeps only in-frame clones and is missing some. This table holds some 66,000 clones, about 91% found once. The genes are TRBV27 and TRBJ2-1; 15 bases align to TRBD2. Sequenced material: peripheral blood. This clonotype was obtained from a human donor in a cohort sampled during active COVID-19. For the CDR3, the DNA is TGTGCCAGCAGTTTAAATTTGCGTATGACGGGACTAGCGGGAGGAGGGTCCTACAATGAGCAGTTCTTC. Amino acid sequence: CASSLNLRMTGLAGGGSYNEQFF.